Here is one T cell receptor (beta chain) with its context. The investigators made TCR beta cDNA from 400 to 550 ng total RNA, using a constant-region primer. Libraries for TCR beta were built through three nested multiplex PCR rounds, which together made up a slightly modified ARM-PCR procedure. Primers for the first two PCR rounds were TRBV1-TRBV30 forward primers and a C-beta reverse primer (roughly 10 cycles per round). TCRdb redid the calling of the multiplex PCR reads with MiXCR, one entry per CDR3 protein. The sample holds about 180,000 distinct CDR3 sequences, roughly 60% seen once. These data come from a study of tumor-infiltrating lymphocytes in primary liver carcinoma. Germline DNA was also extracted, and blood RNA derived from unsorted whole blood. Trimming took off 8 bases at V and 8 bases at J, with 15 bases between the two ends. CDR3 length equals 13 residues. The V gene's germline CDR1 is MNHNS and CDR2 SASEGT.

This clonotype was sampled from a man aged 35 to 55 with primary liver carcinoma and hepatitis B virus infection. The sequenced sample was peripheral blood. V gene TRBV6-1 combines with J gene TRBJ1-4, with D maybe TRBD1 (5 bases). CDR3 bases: TGTGCCAGCGGGACGTCGTGGGAAGAAAAACTGTTTTTT. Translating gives CASGTSWEEKLFF.